This T cell receptor beta chain was sequenced during a study of cytomegalovirus exposure and HLA in healthy donors (dated by TCRdb to 2016 to 2017). With respect to the entire study: According to an earlier analysis of a few hundred of the donors, roughly 180 million T cells yielded roughly 110 million unique TCR beta sequences and about 280 Gb of sequence data. An early release that covered 640 HLA-typed donors contained approximately 300 gigabases of sequencing data and 85 million to 100 million unique TCR sequences. The genetic ancestry cluster associated with self-reported Caucasian donors included 81% of the 398 genotyped donors. The study aimed to test whether cataloging public T cell receptors could reveal signatures of past pathogen exposure. Using immunosequencing, the study profiled T cell repertoires from 666 subjects and related those repertoires to cytomegalovirus serostatus. In addition to the first cohort of 666 subjects, a separate validation cohort of 120 different subjects was used. To predict cytomegalovirus infection status, the study combined high-throughput TCR immunosequencing, statistical association of individual TCRs with disease status, and machine learning. A later analysis re-analyzed previously published TCR beta repertoires from roughly 630 donors and added high-resolution HLA genotyping to study TCR occurrence patterns. Rather than using new phenotypic data, the later analysis identified candidate immune exposures from TCR beta sequences and from how often those sequences occurred across donors. To decide whether each TCR beta V gene segment behaved as functional or pseudogenic, an earlier analysis of some 600 of the donors relied on high-throughput TCR beta sequencing. Alongside the repertoire data, information on donor age, sex, ethnicity and CMV serostatus was compiled. In a later genetic analysis, genome-wide SNP genotypes for about three fifths of the roughly 670 donors were used, and that subset was treated as a discovery cohort. Every repertoire in the discovery cohort had been generated on one and the same sequencing platform. HLA typing included class I and class II loci at four-digit resolution. The number of donors typed differed by locus, with about 629-630 for A, B, C, DRB1 and DQB1, roughly 520 for DQA1, approximately 580 for DPA1, and some 440 for DPB1. About 5 DR-DQ haplotypes were handled as single units for association and clustering, since linkage in the cohort was strong. Among around 400 genotyped donors of the cohort, an average of roughly 230,000 unique TCR beta nucleotide sequences was sequenced per donor, of which roughly 17% were non-productive.

Relative to germline, V is 4 bases shorter and J is 3 bases shorter, with 7 bases between their ends. The CDR3 contains 12 residues, cysteine and phenylalanine counted. Of all the DNA, just the CDR3 is kept, 36 bases in frame from base 1. The germline V gene yields SNHLY for CDR1 and FYNNEI for CDR2. The method behind the library was the immunoSEQ multiplex PCR assay. A mixture of 60 forward primers for TCR Vbeta segments and 13 reverse primers for TCR Jbeta segments was used in the multiplex PCR. The CDR3 region of rearranged TCR beta genes was amplified from genomic DNA by a multiplex PCR assay. On the Illumina HiSeq System, the amplified TCR beta libraries were sequenced as 87-base-pair reads. Processing in the source paper ran as follows. In a later analysis, around 80 million unique TCR beta chains were counted across the roughly 670 repertoires, and approximately 11 million of these chains were shared by at least two donors. Raw reads were error-corrected and collapsed into unique sequences with a nearest-neighbor algorithm that merged closely related sequences to remove PCR and sequencing errors. V, D and J gene segments were assigned by aligning CDR3 sequences to IMGT reference sequences. For a sequence to be retained, a match of at least six nucleotides was required to both a V gene segment and a J gene segment. A rearrangement was called productive if the CDR3 had no stop codons and remained in frame with V and J, and every other rearrangement was called non-productive. Following IMGT convention, CDR3 was defined as the stretch from the second conserved V-encoded cysteine up to the conserved J-encoded phenylalanine. The earlier analysis of roughly 590 of the donors excluded sequences that lacked an unambiguous match to a single V gene segment. In an earlier analysis of 587 of the donors, a V segment was called functional when productive rearrangements were above 56.7%, and segregating when the standard deviation between donors exceeded 5%. A statistical classification framework was built to diagnose cytomegalovirus status from the catalog of TCR beta chain sequences. In a later analysis, V and J genes were assigned by comparing TCR nucleotide sequences against IMGT/GENE-DB human TR gene sequences. In a later analysis, CDR3 sequences and most-parsimonious VDJ recombination scenarios were assigned using the TCRdist pipeline. A later analysis defined each TCR beta chain by its CDR3 amino acid sequence plus V-gene family, and excluded reads lacking a unique V-gene family. As a way to deal with suspected cross-contamination and a sequencing artifact, a later analysis dropped 500 to 700 nucleotide sequences that were highly shared and had low generation probability. A later analysis calculated a clonal expansion index for each public chain from normalized within-repertoire ranks of inferred template counts. In a later analysis, generation probabilities were computed with a VDJ recombination model fitted to out-of-frame rearrangements, and the resulting probabilities were checked against IGoR. In a later analysis, TCR-TCR, TCR-HLA and TCR-CMV co-occurrence was scored with hypergeometric tests, and a repertoire-size bias correction was applied to TCR pairs. A later analysis estimated false discovery rates by permuting HLA or CMV assignments 20 times. In a later analysis, co-occurring TCRs were grouped with DBSCAN, and TCRdist sequence similarity was added when clustering was performed within HLA-allele-positive subsets. For co-occurrence clustering, repertoires with fewer than 30,000 or more than 120,000 public chains were excluded, along with roughly 5 repertoires with anomalous nucleotide sharing. The source is immuneACCESS, and TCRdb retained only in-frame sequences with V and J called. Part of the clones is not carried over; for the studies checked, unresolved V genes explain less than half of this, and the remainder is unexplained. V, J and clone size were drawn from that table, and D and trimming were deduced from the DNA. In this sample the table shows fewer than 80,000 clones, more than 70% of which occur a single time. Clones ranked in the top ten supply under 30% of the sample.

Regarding this clone: No antigen is known for it. Base-call qualities are not available, and no considerably larger clone is one nucleotide away.

The cohort was made up of several hundred healthy bone marrow donors. At the time of sampling, all cohort members were nominally healthy, though unrecorded immune exposures were likely present. The donor tested CMV seropositive, placing the donor among the roughly 300 seropositive members of the cohort. Every donor gave a peripheral blood sample, and the peripheral blood mononuclear cells from that sample were used for TCR beta sequencing. The Qiagen DNeasy Blood Extraction Kit was used to extract genomic DNA from the blood cell samples. The full study reports these points: The study gave a list of 150 to 200 TCR beta chains associated with cytomegalovirus. Because HLA typing was missing for some donors at each locus, association tests included only the typed subset. CMV serostatus was the only immune exposure information available for the cohort. A group of highly shared sequence variants was considered likely to be a technical artifact of the sequencing pipeline. In a later analysis, TCR association rates were found to vary across HLA loci, with the most associated TCRs seen for DRB1 alleles and the fewest for HLA-C alleles. The classifier was reported to diagnose cytomegalovirus status with high specificity and sensitivity in both the original and validation cohorts. Most TCR sequences were seen in very few donors, while some public TCRs were found in many individuals. The cohort was sequenced for TCR beta chains only, and without alpha or paired-chain data the features that could be detected were limited. Several of the top co-occurrence clusters appeared to be linked to parvovirus B19, influenza, CMV and Epstein-Barr virus, according to a later analysis. When HLA alleles, especially DR and DQ, strongly co-occurred, TCR associations were difficult to assign to individual alleles. The authors suggested that the approach could potentially be generalized to other disease states and immunological phenotypes. Presence/absence analyses assumed roughly uniform sequencing depth across donors, an assumption that may not hold. Around 16 rarely observed V segments, including chromosome 9 orphons, were excluded from the earlier analysis of a few hundred of the donors because counts were too low. An association between a missense DCLRE1C variant and V-gene and J-gene trimming of TCR beta chains was found in a later genetic analysis and replicated in an independent cohort. Because the 87-base-pair reads could not distinguish some IMGT-functional V segments, including TRBV6-2 and TRBV6-3, those segments were excluded. In vitro tests confirmed that three of the cytomegalovirus-associated TCR beta chains recognize cytomegalovirus antigens. Specific HLA alleles were associated with 15,000 to 20,000 TCR beta sequences at a false discovery rate of 0.05 in a later analysis. In an earlier analysis of approximately 590 of the donors, most TCR beta V segments were observed in productive rearrangements about 87% or about 30% of the time, broadly matching IMGT annotations. A further reported finding was that TCR beta sequences accurately predicted the HLA-A and HLA-B alleles for most subjects in the first cohort. Correlated functional status among segregating V segments might be attributable to linkage disequilibrium, but an unknown experimental factor could not be ruled out. According to a later genetic analysis, donors in an Asian-associated ancestry cluster had fewer N-insertions in productive TCRs than the roughly 670-donor mean. Most CMV-associated TCR beta chains appeared to be HLA-restricted in a later analysis, and the HLA associations seemed to be driven largely by CMV exposure. In a later analysis, HLA-associated TCR beta chains were found to be more clonally expanded and to have lower generation probabilities than equally common non-associated chains.

The rearrangement joined TRBV2 to TRBJ2-7; too little of a D gene remains to name it. The sequence derives from a woman between 35 and 50 years old in good health and CMV-seropositive. Sequenced: PBMCs. The CDR3 region: CASSVEIYEQYF. At the DNA level, the sequence is TGTGCCAGCAGTGTTGAGATCTACGAGCAGTACTTC.